This T cell receptor beta chain was retrieved from a study of identical twins. This clonotype has ten or more counts. V was cut by 1 base and J by 8 bases, with 9 bases left in between. Germline assignment: CDR1 LGHNA and CDR2 YSLEER. There are 13 residues in the CDR3. MiXCR was run by TCRdb on the 5' RACE reads, yielding one entry per CDR3 protein. The sample yields about 520,000 distinct CDR3 sequences, around 20% seen once. These same records also appear under a second study, on T cells expressing NK-cell markers.

Sequenced sample: CD4+ T cells sorted from blood. The chain employs TRBV4-3 and TRBJ2-1, with D unclear. The sequence was obtained from a woman younger than 35 in good health. This chain's CDR3 is CASSQVGVDEQFF. The CDR3 DNA reads TGCGCCAGCAGCCAAGTTGGGGTGGATGAGCAGTTCTTC.